The T cell receptor (beta chain) described here comes from a study of blood T cell repertoires in COVID-19. About the research overall: COVID-19 samples collected from the United States, Italy and Spain covered acute and convalescent phases. T cells, B-cell-depleted T cells, or PBMCs supplied cDNA or gDNA.

V lost 5 bases and J lost 0; bases outside the gene matches: 7. The CDR3 loop spans 15 amino acids. Per germline, CDR1 GTSNPN and CDR2 SVGIG (reference sequence). In the original workflow: Amplification from reference gene primers served as the basis for estimated nucleated cell counts. Generated by immunoSEQ multiplex PCR, the TCRdb table keeps only in-frame clones and is missing some. V and J calls and clone size are copied from that table; D and trimming were computed from the DNA. The table includes some 98,000 clones, 80% detected once. This receptor was identified in a human donor in a cohort sampled during active COVID-19. The sample taken for sequencing was peripheral blood. This chain uses TRBV30 with TRBJ1-5; 7 nucleotides line up with TRBD1. The CDR3 sequence: CAWGSQGYSNQPQHF. The CDR3 nucleotides read TGTGCCTGGGGTTCACAGGGGTATAGCAATCAGCCCCAGCATTTT.